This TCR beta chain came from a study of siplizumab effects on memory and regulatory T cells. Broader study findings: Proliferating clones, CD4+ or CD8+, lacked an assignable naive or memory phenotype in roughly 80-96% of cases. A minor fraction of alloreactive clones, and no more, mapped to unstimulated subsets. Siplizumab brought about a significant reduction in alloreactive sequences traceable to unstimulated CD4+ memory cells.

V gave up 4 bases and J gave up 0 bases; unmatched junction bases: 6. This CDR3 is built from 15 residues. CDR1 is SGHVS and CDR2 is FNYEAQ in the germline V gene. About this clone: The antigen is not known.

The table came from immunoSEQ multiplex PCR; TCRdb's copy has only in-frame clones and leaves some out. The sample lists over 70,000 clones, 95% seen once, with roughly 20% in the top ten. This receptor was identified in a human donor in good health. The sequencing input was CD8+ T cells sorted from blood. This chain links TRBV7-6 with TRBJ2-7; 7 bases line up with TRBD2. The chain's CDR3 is CASSSYPSGSYEQYF. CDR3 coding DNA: TGTGCCAGCAGCTCTTATCCTAGCGGCTCCTACGAGCAGTACTTC.